One and the same sample provided the 28 T cell receptor beta chains below, sequenced in a study of T cell repertoires in cytomegalovirus infection (dated by TCRdb to between 2019 and 2020). Sequencing used an Illumina HiSeq 1500. TCRdb trimmed public reads at Q25 via fastp, called clones via MiXCR and kept in-frame beta chains. Rows with one shared CDR3 protein collapse into an entry with the most common genes and DNA. Within this sample are nearly 450,000 distinct CDR3 sequences, with approximately 33% of them counted one time only. The ten largest account for around 15% of the sample. Input material: PBMCs. The source is a human donor in good health (CMV status not recorded). Some clones in this sample may be carry-over from other donors' samples.

This clonotype was found a few times. The rearrangement joins TRBV7-9 to TRBJ2-7; TRBD2 might be the D (5 bases). The length of the CDR3 is 16 residues. CDR1 is SEHNR and CDR2 is FQNEAQ in the germline V gene (reference sequence). The V end lost 7 bases, the J end lost 2 bases, and 21 bases lay between the germline ends. The CDR3 reads CASTWGSVDKAYEQYF. The CDR3 DNA reads TGTGCCAGCACCTGGGGTAGCGTTGACAAAGCCTACGAGCAGTACTTC.

In this sample, this clonotype turned up many times. The V call is TRBV7-2, the J call TRBJ2-5; D may be TRBD1 or TRBD2 (5 bases each). The CDR3 covers 14 residues. Trimming removed 0 bases from V and 4 bases from J, with 9 bases in between. Germline-derived CDR1 and CDR2 are SGHTA and FQGNSA. As DNA, the CDR3 is TGTGCCAGCAGCTTAGCGGGACCGGGAGAGACCCAGTACTTC. It codes for CASSLAGPGETQYF.

The table lists this clonotype with a few counts. For the CDR3, the DNA is TGTGCCAGCAGTGAATTTGCGACAGGCGGCTCCTACGAGCAGTACTTC. Translating gives CASSEFATGGSYEQYF. The V and J genes are TRBV6-1 and TRBJ2-7, with D perhaps TRBD1 (6 bases). This CDR3 spans 16 amino acids. Trimming stripped 2 bases from V and 0 bases from J, with 14 bases between. Germline V lookup: CDR1 MNHNS, CDR2 SASEGT.

The chain joins TRBV4-1 to TRBJ1-5, with D unresolved. Trimming stripped 2 bases from V and 11 bases from J, with 13 bases between. The germline CDR1 and CDR2 sequences are MGHRA and YSYEKL. The CDR3 extends over 13 amino acids. Written as DNA, the CDR3 is TGCGCCAGCAGCCAACAGACCGGCAGAGCCCAGCATTTT. Translated, it gives CASSQQTGRAQHF.

This clonotype came up once. The chain couples TRBV5-4 to TRBJ2-2, with 7 bases that match TRBD1. The V gene's germline CDR1 is SGHNT and CDR2 YYREEE (reference sequence). The CDR3 is 16 residues long. V shed 4 bases, J shed 5 bases, and the junction held 11 bases outside the gene matches. The CDR3 DNA is TGTGCCAGCAGCACTACGACAGGGACGAGGACCGGGGAGCTGTTTTTT. As protein: CASSTTTGTRTGELFF.

This chain joins TRBV4-3 and TRBJ2-1; 9 bases are a match to TRBD1. The germline CDR1 and CDR2 sequences are LGHNA and YSLEER. The CDR3 sequence is 17 residues long. V trimming: 2 bases; J trimming: 6 bases; junction bases outside the gene matches: 11. The CDR3 nucleotides read TGCGCCAGCAGCCAAACGATGGGGACAGGGCCGTCCAATGAGCAGTTCTTC. This gives the protein CASSQTMGTGPSNEQFF.

The chain is built from TRBV4-1 and TRBJ2-1; a weak D match, TRBD2 (5 bases). V was clipped by 5 bases and J by 0 bases, with 11 bases between them. In germline, CDR1 is MGHRA, CDR2 YSYEKL. The CDR3 length is 15 residues. The CDR3 nucleotides read TGCGCCAGCAGCTATACGGGGAGCTCCTACAATGAGCAGTTCTTC. Amino acids: CASSYTGSSYNEQFF.

This rearrangement joins TRBV5-5 to TRBJ1-5; 7 bases line up with TRBD1. This CDR3 is 14 amino acids long. Germline V CDR1 and CDR2: SGHKS, YYEKEE (reference sequence). V shed 4 bases, J shed 5 bases, and the junction held 6 bases outside the gene matches. CDR3: CASSERQGYQPQHF. The CDR3 bases are TGTGCCAGCAGCGAAAGACAGGGATATCAGCCCCAGCATTTT.

The V and J genes are TRBV6-5 and TRBJ1-1; D unresolved. This CDR3 comprises 12 residues. V was trimmed by 8 bases and J by 1 base, leaving 8 bases between them. Germline lookup yields CDR1 MNHEY and CDR2 SVGAGI. The CDR3 nucleotides read TGTGCCAGCTGCCAGTCGAACACTGAAGCTTTCTTT. This encodes CASCQSNTEAFF.

This clonotype was observed a few times. The chain recombines TRBV6-4 with TRBJ1-6, with 7 nucleotides matching TRBD1. Trimming removed 5 bases from V and 10 bases from J; junction bases left unmatched: 5. Germline V gene data show CDR1 as MRHNA and CDR2 as SNTAGT. The CDR3 covers 13 residues. CDR3 amino acids: CASSSDRWSPLHF. CDR3 coding DNA: TGTGCCAGCAGTTCGGACAGGTGGTCACCCCTCCACTTT.

This sequence joins TRBV12-3 or TRBV12-4 and TRBJ1-5, with D possibly matching TRBD1 (5 bases). The V and J ends lost 6 bases and 3 bases respectively, with 18 bases between them. There are 16 residues in the CDR3. The CDR3 sequence: CASSGDSEYINQPQHF. For the CDR3, the DNA is TGTGCCAGCAGCGGCGACAGCGAGTATATCAATCAGCCCCAGCATTTT.

In its sample, this clonotype was seen a few times. The genes are TRBV20-1 and TRBJ2-7; D is unresolved. Germline V gene sequence: CDR1 DFQATT, CDR2 SNEGSKA (reference sequence). The CDR3 is 13 amino acids. V shed 0 bases and J shed 1 base, with 7 bases lying between them. The DNA of the CDR3 is TGCAGTGCTAGAGATCAGGCTTCCTACGAGCAGTACTTC. It translates to CSARDQASYEQYF.

This clonotype was recorded at least ten times. The rearrangement joins TRBV11-1 to TRBJ2-4, with D possibly being TRBD1 (6 bases). V gave up 0 bases and J gave up 1 base, with 16 bases separating them. Germline loops: CDR1 SGHAT, CDR2 FQDESV (reference sequence). CDR3 length: 18 residues. The CDR3 loop reads CASSLAGAKMGAKNIQYF. As DNA, the CDR3 is TGTGCCAGCAGCTTAGCGGGGGCAAAAATGGGGGCCAAAAACATTCAGTACTTC.

This chain joins TRBV6-6 and TRBJ2-5; 10 bases agree with TRBD2. The CDR3 is made up of 16 amino acids. Per germline, CDR1 MNHNY and CDR2 SVGAGI (reference sequence). The trim removed 4 bases at V and 3 bases at J, leaving 8 bases unmatched. CDR3 region: CASSLRVGLAKETQYF. The CDR3 DNA sequence: TGTGCCAGCAGTTTGAGGGTGGGACTAGCGAAAGAGACCCAGTACTTC.

This CDR3 is CATHRPNTEAFF. Here the CDR3 DNA reads TGTGCCACCCACAGGCCGAACACTGAAGCTTTCTTT. The chain joins TRBV12-3 or TRBV12-4 to TRBJ1-1; TRBD1 might be the D (5 bases). Trimming removed 10 bases at V and 1 base at J, with 10 bases between. The CDR3 is 12 residues long.

CDR3 amino acids: CASRGRVNQPQHF. Written as DNA, the CDR3 is TGTGCCAGCCGAGGGCGGGTGAATCAGCCCCAGCATTTT. V gene TRBV2 combines with J gene TRBJ1-5; D uncertain. Germline-derived CDR1 and CDR2 are SNHLY and FYNNEI. This CDR3 comprises 13 residues. Trimming took off 8 bases at V and 4 bases at J, with 12 bases between the two ends.

The chain uses TRBV5-8 and TRBJ2-2; 9 nucleotides align to TRBD1. The CDR3 consists of 17 residues. The V gene's germline CDR1 is SGHTS and CDR2 YDEGEE. The trim removed 4 bases at V and 4 bases at J, leaving 11 bases unmatched. The CDR3 nucleotides read TGTGCCAGCAGCCAATTTCCGGGACAGGGTTTCACCGGGGAGCTGTTTTTT. The encoded protein is CASSQFPGQGFTGELFF.

A word on this clonotype: Germline and junction disagree at one end, which may indicate a read error. The rearrangement uses TRBV27 and TRBJ2-4; 8 nucleotides match TRBD1. This CDR3 comprises 13 residues. CDR1 and CDR2 (germline): MNHEY, SMNVEV (reference sequence). The CDR3 is CASSLSVRDRRVF. The CDR3 DNA is TGTGCCAGCAGTTTATCGGTCCGGGACAGGAGGGTCTTC.

This clonotype was seen only a few times. This chain uses TRBV6-2 or TRBV6-3 with TRBJ2-5; D is uncertain. Germline V gene sequence: CDR1 MNHEY, CDR2 SVGEGT. The CDR3 has 11 residues. V lost 6 bases and J lost 4, with 6 bases in between. CDR3 loop: CASRQRETQYF. The CDR3 nucleotides are TGTGCCAGCAGGCAGAGAGAGACCCAGTACTTC.

This clonotype was detected a few times. V and J are TRBV6-5 and TRBJ2-7, with 7 bases aligning to TRBD1. V was clipped by 0 bases and J by 2 bases; unmatched bases: 7. This CDR3 is 16 amino acids long. CDR1 is MNHEY, CDR2 SVGAGI, per germline. The CDR3 sequence: CASSYSFTTGAYEQYF. The CDR3 bases are TGTGCCAGCAGTTACTCGTTCACTACAGGGGCCTACGAGCAGTACTTC.

There are many counts of this clonotype. This sequence joins TRBV28 and TRBJ2-2; D ambiguous. The CDR3 has 15 amino acids. V lost 2 bases and J lost 5, with 12 bases in between. The germline gives CDR1 MDHEN, CDR2 SYDVKM. CDR3 sequence: CASSLRPDNTGELFF. The CDR3 DNA follows: TGTGCCAGCAGTTTAAGACCAGATAATACCGGGGAGCTGTTTTTT.

This clonotype was observed a handful of times. The chain recombines TRBV6-1 with TRBJ2-5; either TRBD1 or TRBD2 may supply D (6 bases each). V was cut by 6 bases and J by 7 bases, with 18 bases left in between. Per the germline V gene, CDR1 is MNHNS and CDR2 is SASEGT. This CDR3 is built from 14 residues. CDR3: CASRPPGAAGTQYF. The CDR3 DNA follows: TGTGCCAGCAGGCCCCCGGGGGCCGCCGGGACCCAGTACTTC.

This clonotype was counted only a few times. This CDR3 reads CASSPGTVKNIQYF. In nucleotides, the CDR3 is TGTGCCAGCAGCCCCGGGACAGTCAAAAACATTCAGTACTTC. The chain employs TRBV5-4 and TRBJ2-4, with 7 bases fitting TRBD1. The J segment lost 3 bases and the V segment lost 4 bases, leaving 4 bases of the junction unmatched. This CDR3 region has 14 residues. CDR1 is SGHNT, CDR2 YYREEE, per germline (reference sequence). Full variable domain (outside the CDR3, taken from reference TRBV5-4 and TRBJ2-4): ETGVTQSPTHLIKTRGQQVTLRCSSQSGHNTVSWYQQALGQGPQFIFQYYREEENGRGNFPPRFSGLQFPNYSSELNVNALELDDSALYLCASSPGTVKNIQYFGAGTRLSVL.

The rearrangement links TRBV7-6 to TRBJ2-7, with 8 bases matching TRBD1. The CDR3 extends over 15 amino acids. V dropped 1 base and J dropped 4; count of bases not matched to a gene: 6. Germline loops: CDR1 SGHVS, CDR2 FNYEAQ. The chain's CDR3 is CASSLGTGTIYEQYF. DNA of the CDR3: TGTGCCAGCAGCTTAGGGACAGGGACCATTTACGAGCAGTACTTC.

The chain carries TRBV19 and TRBJ1-2; D is perhaps TRBD1 (6 bases). In germline, CDR1 is LNHDA, CDR2 SQIVND (reference sequence). The ends were cut back, 3 bases at V and 2 bases at J, with 16 bases in the middle. The CDR3 loop spans 16 amino acids. Written as DNA, the CDR3 is TGTGCCAGTAGTATCGGAGGGGGGACACCCAACTATGGCTACACCTTC. It specifies CASSIGGGTPNYGYTF.

For this clonotype: The CDR3 ends on some other residue instead of the conserved phenylalanine or tryptophan, so this is likely a read error. This chain joins TRBV28 and TRBJ2-5; 10 nucleotides line up with TRBD2. The germline V gene encodes CDR1 MDHEN and CDR2 SYDVKM. The junction had 3 bases not matched to a gene; V was cut back by 3 bases and J by 2 bases. This CDR3 comprises 15 residues. The CDR3 sequence is CASSFLAGGQETQYL. CDR3 sequence (DNA): TGTGCCAGCAGTTTCTTAGCGGGGGGTCAAGAGACCCAGTACTTA.

The gene calls are TRBV6-2 or TRBV6-3 and TRBJ2-1; D is possibly TRBD2 (5 bases). Germline assignment: CDR1 MNHEY and CDR2 SVGEGT. V was cut by 6 bases and J by 0 bases, with 12 bases left in between. CDR3 length equals 15 residues. CDR3 loop: CASSQDSSSYNEQFF. CDR3 sequence (DNA): TGTGCCAGCAGCCAGGACTCGAGCTCCTACAATGAGCAGTTCTTC.

A note on this clonotype: The CDR3 does not end in the conserved phenylalanine or tryptophan, so this is likely a read error. V and J are TRBV5-1 and TRBJ2-5; D not certain. Germline CDR1 is SGHRS and CDR2 is YFSETQ. V lost 5 bases and J 1 base, leaving 12 bases between the germline ends. The CDR3 consists of 14 residues. CDR3 DNA sequence: TGCGCCAGCAGTCCGAATATCCTCCAAGAGACCCAGTACTTA. It yields the protein CASSPNILQETQYL.